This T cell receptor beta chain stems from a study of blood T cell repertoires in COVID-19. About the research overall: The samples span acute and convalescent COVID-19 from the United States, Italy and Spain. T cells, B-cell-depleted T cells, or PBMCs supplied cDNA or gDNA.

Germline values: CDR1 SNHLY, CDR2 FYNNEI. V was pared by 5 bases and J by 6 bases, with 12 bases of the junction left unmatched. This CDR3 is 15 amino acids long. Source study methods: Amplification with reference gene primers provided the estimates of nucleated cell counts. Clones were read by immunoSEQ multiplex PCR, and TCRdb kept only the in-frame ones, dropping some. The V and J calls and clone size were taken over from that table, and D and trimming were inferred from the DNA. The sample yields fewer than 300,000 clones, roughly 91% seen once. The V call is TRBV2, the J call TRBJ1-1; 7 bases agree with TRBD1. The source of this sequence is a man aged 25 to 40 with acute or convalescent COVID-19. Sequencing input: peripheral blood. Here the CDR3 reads CASSPTPQGISEAFF. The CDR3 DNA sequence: TGTGCCAGCAGTCCTACCCCACAGGGGATATCTGAAGCTTTCTTT. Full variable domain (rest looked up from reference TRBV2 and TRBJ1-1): EPEVTQTPSHQVTQMGQEVILRCVPISNHLYFYWYRQILGQKVEFLVSFYNNEISEKSEIFDDQFSVERPDGSNFTLKIRSTKLEDSAMYFCASSPTPQGISEAFFGQGTRLTVV.